This T cell receptor beta chain was recovered during a study of blood T cell repertoires in COVID-19. The CDR3 totals 15 residues. The germline V gene encodes CDR1 SGHTA and CDR2 FQGNSA. V gave up 5 bases and J gave up 3 bases; unmatched junction bases: 4. Method: immunoSEQ multiplex PCR; TCRdb's copy keeps in-frame clones and lacks some. This table holds 200,000 or so clones, around 85% found once. The receptor comes from a woman aged 45-65 years with acute or convalescent COVID-19. The rearrangement joins TRBV7-2 to TRBJ1-4; 9 positions match TRBD1. Sequencing was carried out using peripheral blood. The CDR3 loop reads CASSLRQGANEKLFF. In nucleotides, the CDR3 is TGTGCCAGCAGCCTAAGACAGGGGGCTAATGAAAAACTGTTTTTT.